This TCR beta chain was identified during a study of neoadjuvant anti-PD-1 for oral cavity cancer. Study observations and caveats: Higher pretreatment Treg/Th17 ratios tracked higher pretreatment blood clonality. Only a few patients per response group were TCR-analyzed; validation needed.

CDR1 SGHRS and CDR2 YFSETQ come from the germline V gene. Trimming cost V 4 bases and J 0 bases; bases outside gene matches: 17. The CDR3 has 21 amino acids. Comments on this clone: Its specificity is not known.

Repertoires were generated with immunoSEQ multiplex PCR, while TCRdb's copy carries only in-frame clones and drops some. The top ten hold about 2.6% of the sample, which has 15,000 or so clones, approximately 67% seen once. Source: PBMCs, taken before nivolumab (anti-PD-1) treatment. The chain combines TRBV5-1 with TRBJ2-7; TRBD2 matches 15 bases. This sequence originates from a person between 40 and 79 years old with oral cavity squamous cell carcinoma. The CDR3, as DNA: TGCGCCAGCAGCGCCAGGGACGGAGGGACTAGCGGGAGGCCAAGCTCCTACGAGCAGTACTTC. This sequence encodes CASSARDGGTSGRPSSYEQYF.